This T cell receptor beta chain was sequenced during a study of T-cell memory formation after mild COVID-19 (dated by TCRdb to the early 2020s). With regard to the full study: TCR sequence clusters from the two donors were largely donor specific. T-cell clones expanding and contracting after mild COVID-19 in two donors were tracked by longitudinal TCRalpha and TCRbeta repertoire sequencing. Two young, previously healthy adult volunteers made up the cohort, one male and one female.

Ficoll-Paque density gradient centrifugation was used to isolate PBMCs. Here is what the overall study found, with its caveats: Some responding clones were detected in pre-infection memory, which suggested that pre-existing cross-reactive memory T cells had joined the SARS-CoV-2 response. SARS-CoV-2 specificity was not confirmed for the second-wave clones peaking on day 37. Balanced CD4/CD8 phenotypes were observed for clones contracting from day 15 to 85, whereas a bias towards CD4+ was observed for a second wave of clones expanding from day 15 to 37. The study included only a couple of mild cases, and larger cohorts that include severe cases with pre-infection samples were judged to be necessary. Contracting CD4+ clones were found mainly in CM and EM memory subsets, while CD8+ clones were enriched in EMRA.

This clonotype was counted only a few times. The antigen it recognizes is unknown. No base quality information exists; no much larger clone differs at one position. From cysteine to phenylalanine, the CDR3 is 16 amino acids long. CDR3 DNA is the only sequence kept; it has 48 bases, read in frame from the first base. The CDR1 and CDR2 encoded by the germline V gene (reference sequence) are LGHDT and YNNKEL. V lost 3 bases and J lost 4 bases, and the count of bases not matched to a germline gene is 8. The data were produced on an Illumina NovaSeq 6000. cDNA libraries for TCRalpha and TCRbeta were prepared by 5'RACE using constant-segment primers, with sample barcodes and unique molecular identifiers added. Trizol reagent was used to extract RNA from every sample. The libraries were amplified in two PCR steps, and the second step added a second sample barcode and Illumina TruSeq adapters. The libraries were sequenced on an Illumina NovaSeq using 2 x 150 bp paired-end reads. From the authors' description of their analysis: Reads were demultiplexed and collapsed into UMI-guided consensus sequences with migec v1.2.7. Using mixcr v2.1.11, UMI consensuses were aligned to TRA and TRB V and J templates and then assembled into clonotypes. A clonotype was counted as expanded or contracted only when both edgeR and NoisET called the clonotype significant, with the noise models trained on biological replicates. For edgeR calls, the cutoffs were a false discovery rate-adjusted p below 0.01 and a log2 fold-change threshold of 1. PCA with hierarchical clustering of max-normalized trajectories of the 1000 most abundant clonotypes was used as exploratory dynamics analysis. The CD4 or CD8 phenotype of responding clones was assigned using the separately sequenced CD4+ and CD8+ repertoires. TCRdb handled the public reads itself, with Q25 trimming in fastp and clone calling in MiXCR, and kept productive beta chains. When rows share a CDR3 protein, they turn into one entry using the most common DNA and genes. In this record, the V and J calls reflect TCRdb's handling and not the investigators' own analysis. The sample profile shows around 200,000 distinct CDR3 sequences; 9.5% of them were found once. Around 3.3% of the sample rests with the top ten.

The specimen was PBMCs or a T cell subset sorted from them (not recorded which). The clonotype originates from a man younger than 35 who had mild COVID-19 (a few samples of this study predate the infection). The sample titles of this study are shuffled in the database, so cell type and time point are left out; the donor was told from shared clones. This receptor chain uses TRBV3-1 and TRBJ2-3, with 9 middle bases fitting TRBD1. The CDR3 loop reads CASSHAWDRVADTQYF. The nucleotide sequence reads TGTGCCAGCAGCCATGCTTGGGACAGGGTCGCAGATACGCAGTATTTT.